Listed below are T cell receptor beta chains from one sample, sequenced in a study of blood T cell repertoires in COVID-19. Clones were read by immunoSEQ multiplex PCR, and TCRdb kept only the in-frame ones, dropping some. The table has more than 300,000 clones, 86% seen once. Sequenced material: PBMCs or T cells enriched from blood (not recorded which). The receptors originated from a man aged 30 to 39 who had recovered from COVID-19. Both conserved end residues are part of each CDR3. Fields, in order: clone size, J gene, D gene, V gene, CDR3 protein, CDR3 DNA. The D gene is left open where the match is weak. Size tells how often a clone was seen (once, few, many) or the class of an expanded clone, and some rows leave it out.

. TRBJ1-2 TRBD1 TRBV15 CATSRVRGPHYGYTF TGTGCCACCAGCAGGGTCAGGGGGCCCCACTATGGCTACACCTTC
once TRBJ1-5 . TRBV2 CASSDGRGANQPQHF TGTGCCAGCAGTGATGGGCGGGGCGCCAATCAGCCCCAGCATTTT
. TRBJ1-4 . TRBV21-1 CASSLTGGANEKLFF TGTGCCAGCAGCCTCACAGGGGGGGCTAATGAAAAACTGTTTTTT
few TRBJ2-7 . TRBV3-1/TRBV3-2 CASSRDPVSYEQYF TGTGCCAGCAGCCGAGATCCCGTCTCCTACGAGCAGTACTTC
. TRBJ1-2 . TRBV9 CASSVDAGSFGYTF TGTGCCAGCAGCGTAGATGCGGGTTCGTTTGGCTACACCTTC
few TRBJ2-5 TRBD2 TRBV7-2 CASSLGLAGTQETQYF TGTGCCAGCAGCTTAGGACTAGCGGGAACACAAGAGACCCAGTACTTC
. TRBJ2-1 . TRBV27 CASSSSGTYNEQFF TGTGCCAGCAGTTCCTCGGGGACCTACAATGAGCAGTTCTTC
few TRBJ2-7 . TRBV7-9 CASSPKTGRYGEQYF TGTGCCAGCAGTCCCAAGACAGGTCGGTACGGCGAGCAGTACTTC
. TRBJ1-2 . TRBV2 CASTPSGYGYTF TGTGCCAGCACCCCTTCCGGCTATGGCTACACCTTC
. TRBJ2-5 . TRBV27 CASSQPGLQETQYF TGTGCCAGTTCACAACCGGGACTCCAAGAGACCCAGTACTTC
. TRBJ1-1 TRBD1 TRBV5-8 CASSWGTGKTEAFF TGTGCCAGCAGCTGGGGGACAGGGAAGACTGAAGCTTTCTTT